Sequencing of this TCR beta chain was carried out in a study of early T cells in non-severe SARS-CoV-2 infection. One entry per CDR3 protein results from TCRdb running MiXCR on the 5' RACE reads. The sample lists tens of thousands of distinct CDR3 sequences, about 4.6% seen once, with roughly an eighth in the top ten. This clonotype was counted a few times. The CDR3 loop spans 15 amino acids. V gave up 3 bases and J gave up 0 bases; unmatched junction bases: 3. Germline CDR1 and CDR2: KGHSH and LQKENI. The clonotype was recovered from an adult who was a healthcare worker with PCR-confirmed SARS-CoV-2 infection or an uninfected control (not recorded which). V gene TRBV18 combines with J gene TRBJ1-2; 8 nucleotides align to TRBD1. The source material was whole blood. In DNA form, the CDR3 reads TGTGCCAGCTCACCCGGGACAGGAGCTAACTATGGCTACACCTTC. Protein sequence: CASSPGTGANYGYTF.